A selection of T cell receptor beta chains follows, all from one sample in a study of cytomegalovirus exposure and HLA in healthy donors. Only in-frame clones appear in the TCRdb table, and some are missing; sequencing was by immunoSEQ multiplex PCR. Seen here are approximately 120,000 clones, about four fifths observed once, and the top ten hold less than 4.5%. The sequenced sample consisted of PBMCs. The receptors were sampled from a man in his forties in good health and CMV-seronegative. The CDR3 runs from the conserved cysteine through the conserved F or W. Fields, in order: clone size, D gene, V gene, J gene, CDR3 protein, CDR3 DNA. A D gene is named only where the DNA matches it firmly. Part of the rows lack a size; the others show once, few, many or a class for expanded clones.

clone size: .; D gene: .; V gene: TRBV9; J gene: TRBJ2-7; CDR3 protein: CASSVAGSGSYEQYF; CDR3 DNA: TGTGCCAGCAGCGTAGCTGGTAGCGGCTCCTACGAGCAGTACTTC
clone size: few; D gene: TRBD1; V gene: TRBV25-1; J gene: TRBJ2-7; CDR3 protein: CASTMGDSPSYEQYF; CDR3 DNA: TGTGCCAGCACGATGGGGGACAGTCCAAGCTACGAGCAGTACTTC
clone size: .; D gene: TRBD1; V gene: TRBV27; J gene: TRBJ1-5; CDR3 protein: CASRPRDRPNQPQHF; CDR3 DNA: TGTGCCAGCCGACCACGGGACAGGCCCAATCAGCCCCAGCATTTT
clone size: .; D gene: .; V gene: TRBV9; J gene: TRBJ1-2; CDR3 protein: CASSPGGGSYYGYTF; CDR3 DNA: TGTGCCAGCAGCCCTGGCGGGGGGAGCTACTATGGCTACACCTTC
clone size: once; D gene: .; V gene: TRBV4-1; J gene: TRBJ2-2; CDR3 protein: CASSQSDGTFANTGELFF; CDR3 DNA: TGCGCCAGCAGCCAATCGGACGGGACTTTTGCGAACACCGGGGAGCTGTTTTTT
clone size: .; D gene: .; V gene: TRBV11-3; J gene: TRBJ2-1; CDR3 protein: CASSAGGPYNEQFF; CDR3 DNA: TGTGCCAGCAGCGCAGGGGGGCCCTACAATGAGCAGTTCTTC
clone size: few; D gene: .; V gene: TRBV10-3; J gene: TRBJ2-2; CDR3 protein: CAISENGGDTGELFF; CDR3 DNA: TGTGCCATCAGTGAGAATGGCGGGGATACCGGGGAGCTGTTTTTT
clone size: .; D gene: TRBD1; V gene: TRBV19; J gene: TRBJ2-3; CDR3 protein: CASSMGNRGNTQYF; CDR3 DNA: TGTGCCAGTAGTATGGGGAACAGGGGAAATACGCAGTATTTT
clone size: few; D gene: TRBD2; V gene: TRBV4-2; J gene: TRBJ2-5; CDR3 protein: CASSQGGLAGGYQETQYF; CDR3 DNA: TGTGCCAGCAGCCAAGGGGGGCTAGCGGGGGGGTACCAAGAGACCCAGTACTTC
clone size: few; D gene: .; V gene: TRBV27; J gene: TRBJ1-1; CDR3 protein: CASSMRAMNTEAFF; CDR3 DNA: TGTGCCAGCAGCATGCGGGCCATGAACACTGAAGCTTTCTTT